One sample yielded the 21 T cell receptor beta chains listed below, sequenced in a study of blood T cell repertoires in COVID-19. Some clones are missing from TCRdb's copy, which holds only in-frame ones; the method was immunoSEQ multiplex PCR. This table holds about 320,000 clones, over 90% found once. What was sequenced was PBMCs or T cells enriched from blood (not recorded which). These receptors were obtained from a woman aged 30 to 39 who had been exposed to COVID-19.

The chain links TRBV7-9 to TRBJ2-2; tentative D call: TRBD1 (6 bases). Trimming removed 6 bases from V and 7 bases from J, with 12 bases in between. The CDR3 length is 13 residues. Germline V gives CDR1 SEHNR, CDR2 FQNEAQ (reference sequence). CDR3 protein: CASRRLDSGELFF. The CDR3 DNA reads as TGTGCCAGCAGGAGACTGGACAGCGGGGAGCTGTTTTTT.

The rearrangement links TRBV20-1 to TRBJ1-1, with D possibly TRBD1 on 6 matching bases. Germline assignment: CDR1 DFQATT and CDR2 SNEGSKA (reference sequence). The V gene lost 3 bases and the J gene lost 10 bases, with 12 bases spanning the gap. The CDR3 contains 11 residues. CDR3 loop: CSASGPTGAFF. The DNA for the CDR3 is TGCAGTGCTAGTGGGCCGACAGGAGCTTTCTTT.

The J gene is TRBJ1-2, the V gene TRBV6-5; maybe TRBD1 (6 bases). The CDR3 is made up of 16 amino acids. The V end was cut by 2 bases, the J end by 1 base, with 14 bases between. The germline gives CDR1 MNHEY, CDR2 SVGAGI. This CDR3 is CASSYVKGDFNYGYTF. The CDR3 DNA follows: TGTGCCAGCAGTTACGTTAAGGGGGATTTTAACTATGGCTACACCTTC.

This sequence joins TRBV15 and TRBJ2-7; a possible D gene is TRBD1 (6 bases). V was shortened by 4 bases and J by 5 bases, with 18 bases between the two germline ends. The CDR3 contains 15 residues. Per germline, CDR1 LNHNV and CDR2 YYDKDF (reference sequence). The CDR3 region is CATSNPINQGNEQYF. The CDR3 nucleotides are TGTGCCACCAGCAACCCAATTAATCAGGGGAACGAGCAGTACTTC.

The chain recombines TRBV7-9 with TRBJ1-1; weak D call: TRBD1 (6 bases). Germline V lookup: CDR1 SEHNR, CDR2 FQNEAQ (reference sequence). Trimming pared 2 bases from V and 7 bases from J, leaving 14 bases between. This CDR3 has 14 residues. The CDR3 reads CASSLTGTQDEAFF. The CDR3 DNA reads TGTGCCAGCAGCTTAACCGGGACACAAGATGAAGCTTTCTTT.

The J gene is TRBJ2-7, the V gene TRBV3-1 (or the pseudogene TRBV3-2), with a tentative D call TRBD2 (5 bases). This CDR3 is built from 14 residues. CDR1 is LGHDT and CDR2 is YNNKEL in the germline V gene (reference sequence). V was cut by 1 base and J by 1 base, with 8 bases left in between. DNA for the CDR3: TGTGCCAGCAGCCAAGTGGAGGAATCCTACGAGCAGTACTTC. It encodes CASSQVEESYEQYF.

The chain joins TRBV11-2 to TRBJ1-1; 9 bases align to TRBD1. The trim removed 0 bases at V and 6 bases at J, leaving 5 bases unmatched. The CDR3 has 15 amino acids. Germline lookup yields CDR1 SGHAT and CDR2 FQNNGV. CDR3 nucleotide sequence: TGTGCCAGCAGCTTAGATCCGGGACAGGGATCTGAAGCTTTCTTT. Protein: CASSLDPGQGSEAFF. Full variable domain (outside the CDR3, taken from reference TRBV11-2 and TRBJ1-1): EAGVAQSPRYKIIEKRQSVAFWCNPISGHATLYWYQQILGQGPKLLIQFQNNGVVDDSQLPKDRFSAERLKGVDSTLKIQPAKLEDSAVYLCASSLDPGQGSEAFFGQGTRLTVV.

This clone occurred a few times. This chain uses TRBV19 with TRBJ1-1, with D possibly TRBD1 on 6 matching bases. The CDR3 runs to 17 residues. The ends were cut back, 4 bases at V and 6 bases at J, with 24 bases in the middle. Germline CDR1 is LNHDA and CDR2 is SQIVND (reference sequence). The CDR3, as DNA: TGTGCCAGTAGTACCGGCCGGGGGGCGCTTGGGCGGGCTGAAGCTTTCTTT. Encoded protein: CASSTGRGALGRAEAFF.

This clone has just a few counts. V gene TRBV19 combines with J gene TRBJ1-1; D ambiguous. Per the germline V gene, CDR1 is LNHDA and CDR2 is SQIVND (reference sequence). The CDR3 has 15 residues. V lost 6 bases, J lost 1 base, and 15 bases lay in between. CDR3: CASRPDGNRNTEAFF. The CDR3 coding sequence is TGTGCCAGTAGGCCCGACGGGAACCGGAACACTGAAGCTTTCTTT.

The chain employs TRBV7-2 and TRBJ1-5, with D possibly matching TRBD1 (6 bases). The ends were cut back, 2 bases at V and 3 bases at J, with 17 bases in the middle. The CDR3 has 17 residues. The V gene's germline CDR1 is SGHTA and CDR2 FQGNSA. This chain's CDR3 is CASSLLQGRVVNQPQHF. DNA of the CDR3: TGTGCCAGCAGCTTACTGCAGGGGAGGGTGGTCAATCAGCCCCAGCATTTT.

The chain carries TRBV20-1 and TRBJ1-2; D call uncertain. V lost 7 bases and J lost 6, with 12 bases in between. Germline CDR1 DFQATT, CDR2 SNEGSKA (reference sequence). There are 11 residues in the CDR3. The CDR3 here is CSVSGSDGYTF. Here the CDR3 DNA reads TGCAGTGTTTCCGGGTCTGATGGCTACACCTTC.

J is TRBJ1-2 and V is TRBV19, with TRBD1 identical over 7 bases. In germline, CDR1 is LNHDA, CDR2 SQIVND (reference sequence). There are 15 residues in the CDR3. V trimming: 7 bases; J trimming: 4 bases; junction bases outside the gene matches: 12. CDR3 in amino acids: CASTLGDSFSYGYTF. In DNA form, the CDR3 reads TGTGCCAGTACCCTAGGGGACAGCTTTAGCTATGGCTACACCTTC.

The chain couples TRBV4-3 to TRBJ2-2, with TRBD1 as a possible D gene (5 bases). The CDR3 loop spans 14 amino acids. V was pared by 4 bases and J by 5 bases, with 11 bases between. CDR1 LGHNA and CDR2 YSLEER come from the germline V gene. In DNA form, the CDR3 reads TGCGCCAGCAGCCCCAATAGGGGAACCGGGGAGCTGTTTTTT. Protein product: CASSPNRGTGELFF.

The chain couples TRBV24-1 to TRBJ1-5; TRBD1 matches at 8 bases. V lost 4 bases, J lost 0 bases, and 13 bases stayed unmatched. The CDR3 totals 19 residues. Germline loops: CDR1 KGHDR, CDR2 SFDVKD. In DNA, the CDR3 is TGTGCCACCAGTGAAGGGTCAAGGACAGGGTCATATAGCAATCAGCCCCAGCATTTT. Translated: CATSEGSRTGSYSNQPQHF.

Here the CDR3 DNA reads TGTGCCACCAGCAGAGGGCGGTCATGGCAAGAGACCCAGTACTTC. This gives the protein CATSRGRSWQETQYF. The chain uses TRBV15 and TRBJ2-5; D gene ambiguous. The length of the CDR3 is 15 residues. CDR1 LNHNV and CDR2 YYDKDF come from the germline V gene (reference sequence). Trimming took off 1 base at V and 2 bases at J, with 11 bases between the two ends.

The chain carries TRBV7-3 and TRBJ1-1; D is possibly TRBD1 (6 bases). V dropped 3 bases and J dropped 1 base, with 9 bases sitting between them. Germline CDR1 SGHTA, CDR2 FQGTGA. The CDR3 length is 14 residues. This chain's CDR3 is CASSFTGRNTEAFF. The CDR3 DNA reads TGTGCCAGCAGCTTCACAGGGAGGAACACTGAAGCTTTCTTT.

This clone appeared once. V and J are TRBV5-1 and TRBJ1-3; maybe TRBD1 (5 bases). This CDR3 is built from 13 residues. The V gene's germline CDR1 is SGHRS and CDR2 YFSETQ. The V end lost 4 bases, the J end lost 3 bases, and 8 bases lay between the germline ends. The DNA for the CDR3 is TGCGCCAGCAGCCCCAGGGTTGGAAACACCATATATTTT. This gives the protein CASSPRVGNTIYF.

The chain employs TRBV4-2 and TRBJ2-1, with D maybe TRBD2 (5 bases). Germline CDR1 LGHNA, CDR2 YNFKEQ. V lost 0 bases and J 4 bases, leaving 13 bases between the germline ends. The CDR3 is 16 amino acids. CDR3 in DNA: TGTGCCAGCAGCCAAGATCGGGCAGGACTTTACAATGAGCAGTTCTTC. Residues: CASSQDRAGLYNEQFF.

This clone was observed once. The chain carries TRBV7-9 and TRBJ2-3, with TRBD1 identical over 9 bases. CDR1 SEHNR and CDR2 FQNEAQ come from the germline V gene (reference sequence). The CDR3 covers 16 residues. Germline trimming cut 0 bases from V and 4 bases from J; bases unmatched to any gene: 5. Here the CDR3 DNA reads TGTGCCAGCAGCTTAGCGCTGGGACAGGGTGCAGATACGCAGTATTTT. Translating gives CASSLALGQGADTQYF.

The chain carries TRBV11-2 and TRBJ1-2; D not certain. Germline V gene sequence: CDR1 SGHAT, CDR2 FQNNGV. V lost 1 base to trimming and J lost 9 bases, with 15 bases between them. CDR3 length: 14 amino acids. The CDR3 region has the DNA TGTGCCAGCAGCTTAGTTTCGCGAACTCGCAGCTACACCTTC. Translating gives CASSLVSRTRSYTF.

V gene TRBV11-2 combines with J gene TRBJ1-1; possibly TRBD1 for D (6 bases). V was cut by 2 bases and J by 6 bases, with 16 bases left in between. Per the germline V gene, CDR1 is SGHAT and CDR2 is FQNNGV. There are 15 residues in the CDR3. CDR3 loop: CASSLLDLRGAEAFF. The CDR3, as DNA: TGTGCCAGCAGCTTACTTGACCTCAGGGGAGCTGAAGCTTTCTTT.